This entry lists 17 T cell receptor beta chains sequenced from one sample in a study of vaccination effects on CD4 cells after COVID-19. Antigens for these TCRs are unknown. Repertoires were generated with immunoSEQ multiplex PCR, while TCRdb's copy carries only in-frame clones and drops some. This sample yields roughly 45,000 clones, of which more than 65% are seen a single time; less than 10% belongs to the top ten. Isolating CD4+ T cells followed approximately 10 days of culture. All study participants received two doses of BNT162b2 or mRNA-1273 vaccine. Sample: CD4+ T cells from PBMCs cultured without peptide, taken after COVID-19 vaccination. These receptors all stem from a human donor who received a COVID-19 vaccine.

The J gene is TRBJ2-1, the V gene TRBV29-1, with a weak D call TRBD1 (6 bases). Germline assignment: CDR1 SQVTM and CDR2 ANQGSEA. Trimming removed 6 bases at V and 4 bases at J, with 7 bases between. This CDR3 comprises 11 residues. In DNA form, the CDR3 reads TGCAGCGTCGGACAGTACAATGAGCAGTTCTTC. Its protein is CSVGQYNEQFF.

The rearrangement joins TRBV3-1 (or the pseudogene TRBV3-2) to TRBJ1-1, with D tentatively TRBD1 (5 bases). The germline gives CDR1 LGHDT, CDR2 YNNKEL (reference sequence). Trimming took 0 bases from V and 0 from J, leaving 8 bases between them. This CDR3 contains 15 residues. The CDR3 region is CASSQDGTMNTEAFF. DNA of the CDR3: TGTGCCAGCAGCCAAGATGGGACTATGAACACTGAAGCTTTCTTT.

The chain recombines TRBV5-1 with TRBJ1-3; no reliable D call. With 0 bases removed from V and 0 bases from J, the gap between germline ends came to 13 bases. The CDR3 runs 17 residues. Germline-derived CDR1 and CDR2 are SGHRS and YFSETQ. The CDR3 DNA sequence: TGCGCCAGCAGCTTGGCCCCGTCCCGCACCTCTGGAAACACCATATATTTT. Its protein product is CASSLAPSRTSGNTIYF.

The chain couples TRBV3-1 (or the pseudogene TRBV3-2) to TRBJ1-2; D gene uncertain. The CDR3 is made up of 14 amino acids. The germline V and J ends were trimmed by 0 bases and 0 bases, with 5 bases remaining between them. CDR1 LGHDT and CDR2 YNNKEL come from the germline V gene (reference sequence). CDR3 in amino acids: CASSQETSNYGYTF. CDR3 DNA sequence: TGTGCCAGCAGCCAAGAAACATCTAACTATGGCTACACCTTC.

This chain links TRBV5-1 with TRBJ1-1; D not certain. From germline, CDR1 is SGHRS and CDR2 YFSETQ. Trimming removed 2 bases at V and 6 bases at J, with 14 bases between. The CDR3 covers 14 residues. CDR3 loop: CASSFIGRSAEAFF. The CDR3 DNA reads as TGCGCCAGCAGCTTCATCGGGAGGAGCGCTGAAGCTTTCTTT. The whole variable domain, remainder taken from reference TRBV5-1 and TRBJ1-1, is KAGVTQTPRYLIKTRGQQVTLSCSPISGHRSVSWYQQTPGQGLQFLFEYFSETQRNKGNFPGRFSGRQFSNSRSEMNVSTLELGDSALYLCASSFIGRSAEAFFGQGTRLTVV.

This clone came up a few times. The V gene is TRBV15, the J gene TRBJ2-1; 14 bases are a match to TRBD2. The J segment lost 9 bases and the V segment lost 1 base, leaving 5 bases of the junction unmatched. The CDR3 sequence is 16 residues long. CDR1 is LNHNV and CDR2 is YYDKDF in the germline V gene (reference sequence). CDR3 sequence: CATSRVRLAGGGEQFF. CDR3 nucleotide sequence: TGTGCCACCAGCAGAGTGCGACTAGCGGGAGGGGGTGAGCAGTTCTTC. The variable domain in full, completed from reference TRBV15 and TRBJ2-1, reads DAMVIQNPRYQVTQFGKPVTLSCSQTLNHNVMYWYQQKSSQAPKLLFHYYDKDFNNEADTPDNFQSRRPNTSFCFLDIRSPGLGDTAMYLCATSRVRLAGGGEQFFGPGTRLTVL.

This clone was counted between two and nine times. The chain joins TRBV2 to TRBJ1-6; possible D gene TRBD1, 5 bases. Germline assignment: CDR1 SNHLY and CDR2 FYNNEI. The CDR3 runs to 14 residues. Trimming left V 6 bases short and J 5 bases short, with 11 bases between. CDR3 sequence: CASRRDADNSPLHF. The CDR3 DNA is TGTGCCAGCAGGAGGGACGCAGATAATTCACCCCTCCACTTT.

V usage is TRBV7-9 and J usage is TRBJ2-1; 11 bases align to TRBD2. Germline CDR1 SEHNR, CDR2 FQNEAQ (reference sequence). This CDR3 is built from 15 residues. The V segment lost 1 base and the J segment 9 bases; nucleotides outside the gene matches: 5. The CDR3 coding sequence is TGTGCCAGCAGCTTAGGTGGGACTAGCGGAGGTGAGCAGTTCTTC. It encodes CASSLGGTSGGEQFF. Using reference TRBV7-9 and TRBJ2-1 for the parts outside the CDR3, the full variable domain is DTGVSQNPRHKITKRGQNVTFRCDPISEHNRLYWYRQTLGQGPEFLTYFQNEAQLEKSRLLSDRFSAERPKGSFSTLEIQRTEQGDSAMYLCASSLGGTSGGEQFFGPGTRLTVL.

The V gene is TRBV5-1, the J gene TRBJ2-3; 12 nucleotides line up with TRBD1. The CDR3 consists of 16 residues. Germline V gene lookup returns CDR1 SGHRS and CDR2 YFSETQ. After removal of 4 bases from V and 3 bases from J, the junction contained 6 bases not matched to a gene. CDR3 bases: TGCGCCAGCAGCAAAGGGACAGGGGGCGGGACAGATACGCAGTATTTT. It encodes CASSKGTGGGTDTQYF.

The chain joins TRBV4-1 to TRBJ1-4; D unresolved. V lost 3 bases, J lost 7 bases, and 9 bases lay in between. Germline values: CDR1 MGHRA, CDR2 YSYEKL. The CDR3 sequence is 13 residues long. In DNA, the CDR3 is TGCGCCAGCAGCCAGCGATCAGGTGAAAAACTGTTTTTT. Its translation: CASSQRSGEKLFF.

The chain is built from TRBV7-2 and TRBJ2-7, with 8 bases matching TRBD1. Trimming removed 3 bases from V and 0 bases from J; junction bases left unmatched: 1. Germline CDR1 and CDR2: SGHTA and FQGNSA. CDR3 length: 14 residues. CDR3 sequence (DNA): TGTGCCAGCAGCTTGGACAGGGTCTCCTACGAGCAGTACTTC. Its translation is CASSLDRVSYEQYF.

The V and J genes are TRBV29-1 and TRBJ2-7, with D possibly TRBD2 on 5 matching bases. V gave up 4 bases and J gave up 2 bases, with 9 bases separating them. This CDR3 has 12 amino acids. In germline, CDR1 is SQVTM, CDR2 ANQGSEA. The CDR3 reads CSVARDTYEQYF. CDR3 nucleotide sequence: TGCAGCGTTGCACGGGATACCTACGAGCAGTACTTC.

This chain's CDR3 is CASSQDRTGSYEQYF. The CDR3 DNA sequence: TGCGCCAGCAGCCAAGACCGGACAGGCTCCTACGAGCAGTACTTC. This chain joins TRBV4-1 and TRBJ2-7; 7 positions agree with TRBD1. CDR1 is MGHRA and CDR2 is YSYEKL in the germline V gene. The CDR3 spans 15 residues. V shed 0 bases and J 0 bases; nucleotides not matched to a gene: 2.

This sequence joins TRBV5-1 and TRBJ2-1, with D perhaps TRBD1 (6 bases). Germline V gene sequence: CDR1 SGHRS, CDR2 YFSETQ. The CDR3 loop spans 16 amino acids. V was shortened by 2 bases and J by 0 bases, with 12 bases between the two germline ends. The CDR3 sequence is CASSLTIQGSYNEQFF. The CDR3 nucleotides read TGCGCCAGCAGCTTAACGATACAGGGCTCCTACAATGAGCAGTTCTTC.

V usage is TRBV25-1 and J usage is TRBJ1-1; possibly TRBD1 for D (6 bases). The CDR3 loop spans 17 amino acids. The germline gives CDR1 MGHDK, CDR2 SYGVNS. V was trimmed by 1 base and J by 1 base, leaving 16 bases between them. CDR3 nucleotides: TGTGCCAGCAGTGAATCCGGCGGGACACCTGGGAACACTGAAGCTTTCTTT. It yields the protein CASSESGGTPGNTEAFF.

The CDR3 is CASSLTRTVNEQFF. The CDR3 coding sequence is TGTGCCAGCAGCCTAACGAGGACAGTAAATGAGCAGTTCTTC. V usage is TRBV11-3 and J usage is TRBJ2-1, with D perhaps matching TRBD1 (6 bases). The CDR3 runs to 14 residues. Looked up from germline, CDR1 is SGHNT and CDR2 is YENEEA. V gave up 5 bases and J gave up 7 bases, with 15 bases separating them.

The rearrangement uses TRBV18 and TRBJ1-6, with a tentative D call TRBD1 (6 bases). CDR3 size: 14 residues. The germline CDR1 and CDR2 sequences are KGHSH and LQKENI. The germline V and J ends were trimmed by 2 bases and 6 bases, with 8 bases remaining between them. CDR3 residues: CASSPGRGNSPLHF. CDR3 nucleotides: TGTGCCAGCTCACCAGGCAGGGGTAATTCACCCCTCCACTTT.